The 25 T cell receptor beta chains below were found in one sample sequenced in a study of blood T cell repertoires in COVID-19 (dated by TCRdb to about 2020). Libraries were made using the immunoSEQ multiplex PCR assay. Here the immuneACCESS table is served through TCRdb, limited to in-frame sequences with V and J called. Missing clones are a known gap in these copies; in checked studies unresolved V genes cover under half, and the rest lacks a known reason. Present in this sample are about 160,000 clones, about 81% of which were seen just once. The leading ten clones occupy roughly 18% of the sample. Sequenced: peripheral blood. The receptors shown here come from an elderly woman with acute or convalescent COVID-19.

V is TRBV29-1 and J is TRBJ2-3; 7 positions agree with TRBD1. In germline, CDR1 is SQVTM, CDR2 ANQGSEA. With V trimmed by 6 bases and J by 3 bases, 9 bases remained unmatched. CDR3 size: 14 residues. The CDR3 sequence is CSVRQGSLTDTQYF. CDR3 coding DNA: TGCAGCGTCCGACAGGGATCGCTGACAGATACGCAGTATTTT.

The rearrangement links TRBV28 to TRBJ2-3; 13 nucleotides match TRBD2. With V trimmed by 5 bases and J by 6 bases, 2 bases remained unmatched. The CDR3 length is 14 residues. The germline V gene has CDR1 MDHEN and CDR2 SYDVKM. CDR3 DNA sequence: TGTGCCAGCAGTACGACTAGCGGGAGGGATACGCAGTATTTT. Its protein is CASSTTSGRDTQYF.

The rearrangement joins TRBV19 to TRBJ1-5, with TRBD1 identical over 9 bases. Germline CDR1 is LNHDA and CDR2 is SQIVND (reference sequence). CDR3 length equals 15 residues. With V trimmed by 5 bases and J by 7 bases, 9 bases remained unmatched. The CDR3 sequence is CASSVQGAAWQPQHF. The CDR3 bases are TGTGCCAGTAGTGTACAGGGGGCGGCATGGCAGCCCCAGCATTTT.

The V gene is TRBV6-5, the J gene TRBJ2-3; 9 bases align to TRBD2. Germline V lookup: CDR1 MNHEY, CDR2 SVGAGI. The CDR3 contains 16 residues. V lost 4 bases to trimming and J lost 0 bases; unmatched junction nucleotides: 5. CDR3 DNA sequence: TGTGCCAGCAGTTGGCTAGCGGGAATTAGCACAGATACGCAGTATTTT. It encodes CASSWLAGISTDTQYF.

This rearrangement joins TRBV29-1 to TRBJ2-3; 7 bases are a match to TRBD2. The CDR3 runs 14 residues. The germline V gene encodes CDR1 SQVTM and CDR2 ANQGSEA. J gave up 4 bases and V 4 bases, and 8 bases lay outside the gene matches. CDR3 loop: CSVGAGVPPDTQYF. In DNA form, the CDR3 reads TGCAGCGTTGGTGCGGGAGTCCCCCCAGATACGCAGTATTTT.

The V and J genes are TRBV19 and TRBJ1-1; D is uncertain. The CDR3 runs to 15 residues. Germline CDR1 reads LNHDA; CDR2 reads SQIVND (reference sequence). V lost 2 bases to trimming and J lost 1 base, with 11 bases between them. The DNA of the CDR3 is TGTGCCAGTAGTATACGTGGCAGTCCGAACACTGAAGCTTTCTTT. This gives the protein CASSIRGSPNTEAFF.

The gene calls are TRBV19 and TRBJ2-3; 9 bases match TRBD2. This CDR3 contains 15 residues. Looked up from germline, CDR1 is LNHDA and CDR2 is SQIVND (reference sequence). V gave up 3 bases and J gave up 2 bases; unmatched junction bases: 3. The CDR3 sequence: CASSISGSLTDTQYF. In DNA form, the CDR3 reads TGTGCCAGTAGTATTAGCGGGAGTCTCACAGATACGCAGTATTTT.

This clone showed up just once. The rearrangement uses TRBV7-2 and TRBJ1-4, with unresolved D. V lost 5 bases to trimming and J lost 7 bases, with 14 bases between them. The CDR3 extends over 14 amino acids. In germline, CDR1 is SGHTA, CDR2 FQGNSA. For the CDR3, the DNA is TGTGCCAGCAGCGCTCTCGGGGTATTTGAAAAACTGTTTTTT. It specifies CASSALGVFEKLFF.

The CDR3 region is CASSLEDRGSGEQYF. In DNA, the CDR3 is TGTGCCAGCAGCTTAGAAGACAGGGGTTCAGGCGAGCAGTACTTC. The J gene is TRBJ2-7, the V gene TRBV7-2; 8 positions match TRBD1. The ends lost 1 base at V and 6 bases at J; junction bases unmatched: 8. The length of the CDR3 is 15 residues. Germline lookup yields CDR1 SGHTA and CDR2 FQGNSA.

V and J are TRBV4-3 and TRBJ2-2, with 9 bases lining up with TRBD1. Losses at the gene ends were 3 bases for V and 3 bases for J; bases not matched to a gene: 2. This CDR3 region has 15 residues. The germline V gene encodes CDR1 LGHNA and CDR2 YSLEER. CDR3 DNA: TGCGCCAGCAGCCAGGGGACAGGGCACACCGGGGAGCTGTTTTTT. It encodes CASSQGTGHTGELFF.

V and J are TRBV2 and TRBJ2-1, with 9 bases lining up with TRBD1. Germline CDR1 reads SNHLY; CDR2 reads FYNNEI. The CDR3 extends over 15 amino acids. V dropped 6 bases and J dropped 0; count of bases not matched to a gene: 3. This CDR3 reads CASRETGGSYNEQFF. As DNA, the CDR3 is TGTGCCAGCAGGGAGACAGGGGGCTCCTACAATGAGCAGTTCTTC.

The chain uses TRBV13 and TRBJ2-7; D might be TRBD2 (5 bases). V lost 4 bases, J lost 0 bases, and 10 bases lay in between. CDR3 length equals 14 residues. Germline lookup yields CDR1 PRHDT and CDR2 FYEKMQ (reference sequence). CDR3 DNA sequence: TGTGCCAGCAGCTCCTCCGGGGTCTCCTACGAGCAGTACTTC. The encoded protein is CASSSSGVSYEQYF.

V and J are TRBV18 and TRBJ2-2; 7 bases map to TRBD2. Germline values: CDR1 KGHSH, CDR2 LQKENI. There are 17 residues in the CDR3. The junction had 10 bases not matched to a gene; V was cut back by 6 bases and J by 0 bases. The CDR3 DNA sequence: TGTGCCAGCTCGCCCATAAGCGGGACGGCGAACACCGGGGAGCTGTTTTTT. Encoded protein: CASSPISGTANTGELFF. Based on the CDR3 plus reference TRBV18 and TRBJ2-2, the full variable domain is NAGVMQNPRHLVRRRGQEARLRCSPMKGHSHVYWYRQLPEEGLKFMVYLQKENIIDESGMPKERFSAEFPKEGPSILRIQQVVRGDSAAYFCASSPISGTANTGELFFGEGSRLTVL.

The V and J genes are TRBV2 and TRBJ1-3; tentatively, D is TRBD1 (6 bases). There are 15 residues in the CDR3. V was shortened by 7 bases and J by 4 bases, with 17 bases between the two germline ends. Per the germline V gene, CDR1 is SNHLY and CDR2 is FYNNEI. CDR3 DNA: TGTGCCAGCATCGAACAGGGAGTTGCGGGAAACACCATATATTTT. It is translated as CASIEQGVAGNTIYF. The entire variable domain, with the rest obtained from reference TRBV2 and TRBJ1-3, is as follows: EPEVTQTPSHQVTQMGQEVILRCVPISNHLYFYWYRQILGQKVEFLVSFYNNEISEKSEIFDDQFSVERPDGSNFTLKIRSTKLEDSAMYFCASIEQGVAGNTIYFGEGSWLTVV.

V usage is TRBV7-9 and J usage is TRBJ1-5; 8 nucleotides align to TRBD1. The germline gives CDR1 SEHNR, CDR2 FQNEAQ (reference sequence). The CDR3 is made up of 16 amino acids. J lost 4 bases, V lost 3 bases, and 8 bases had no gene match. CDR3 amino acids: CASSFWGRGPNQPQHF. In DNA form, the CDR3 reads TGTGCCAGCAGCTTCTGGGGCAGGGGGCCGAATCAGCCCCAGCATTTT.

The chain uses TRBV24-1 and TRBJ2-5; 10 bases agree with TRBD2. With V trimmed by 4 bases and J by 5 bases, 9 bases remained unmatched. The CDR3 sequence is 16 residues long. Germline CDR1 KGHDR, CDR2 SFDVKD. CDR3 sequence reads: CATSDVGTSERETQYF. Written as DNA, the CDR3 is TGTGCCACCAGTGACGTAGGGACTAGCGAAAGGGAGACCCAGTACTTC.

This rearrangement joins TRBV10-1 to TRBJ2-1; 9 nucleotides match TRBD2. The CDR3 runs 15 residues. V was clipped by 5 bases and J by 7 bases; unmatched bases: 9. CDR1 is WNHNN and CDR2 is SYGVQD in the germline V gene (reference sequence). The CDR3 DNA reads TGCGCCAGCAGTACCTATGGCGGGAGGGGGAATGAGCAGTTCTTC. It specifies CASSTYGGRGNEQFF.

The CDR3 sequence: CASSSDRGRYNEQFF. The CDR3 DNA is TGTGCCAGCAGCTCCGACAGGGGGCGATACAATGAGCAGTTCTTC. The rearrangement links TRBV7-2 to TRBJ2-1; 10 bases map to TRBD1. Per germline, CDR1 SGHTA and CDR2 FQGNSA. V lost 4 bases to trimming and J lost 4 bases; unmatched junction nucleotides: 4. The CDR3 runs 15 residues.

By sample share, this clone is medium-sized. The chain has TRBV13 and TRBJ2-1; the match to TRBD2 covers 14 bases. Per germline, CDR1 PRHDT and CDR2 FYEKMQ (reference sequence). The length of the CDR3 is 16 residues. J lost 7 bases, V lost 4 bases, and 6 bases had no gene match. The CDR3 loop is CASSSGLAGVRNEQFF. CDR3 DNA sequence: TGTGCCAGCAGCTCGGGACTAGCGGGAGTTAGAAATGAGCAGTTCTTC. The full variable domain, with the rest looked up from reference TRBV13 and TRBJ2-1, is AAGVIQSPRHLIKEKRETATLKCYPIPRHDTVYWYQQGPGQDPQFLISFYEKMQSDKGSIPDRFSAQQFSDYHSELNMSSLELGDSALYFCASSSGLAGVRNEQFFGPGTRLTVL.

The rearrangement uses TRBV24-1 and TRBJ2-1, with a weak D call TRBD2 (5 bases). The CDR3 totals 18 residues. Trimming removed 7 bases from V and 1 base from J, with 22 bases in between. From germline, CDR1 is KGHDR and CDR2 SFDVKD. The CDR3 DNA is TGTGCCACCAGCACGCGGTCCGGGATCGGTGTATCCTACAATGAGCAGTTCTTC. The encoded protein is CATSTRSGIGVSYNEQFF.

The chain carries TRBV7-9 and TRBJ2-2, with 8 bases lining up with TRBD2. CDR1 and CDR2 (germline): SEHNR, FQNEAQ (reference sequence). This CDR3 comprises 14 residues. The V gene end was trimmed by 2 bases and the J gene end by 7 bases; junction bases not matched to a gene: 3. CDR3 region: CASSLSGSVGELFF. CDR3 DNA: TGTGCCAGCAGCTTAAGCGGGAGCGTCGGGGAGCTGTTTTTT.

This clone is a singleton in its sample. The chain employs TRBV2 and TRBJ1-3; 9 positions agree with TRBD1. This CDR3 is 16 amino acids long. Germline lookup yields CDR1 SNHLY and CDR2 FYNNEI. V shed 5 bases and J 3 bases; nucleotides not matched to a gene: 8. DNA of the CDR3: TGTGCCAGCAGTCTGGGACAGGGCCTGAGTGGAAACACCATATATTTT. Translation gives CASSLGQGLSGNTIYF. The full variable domain, in which reference TRBV2 and TRBJ1-3 provide the parts outside the CDR3, is EPEVTQTPSHQVTQMGQEVILRCVPISNHLYFYWYRQILGQKVEFLVSFYNNEISEKSEIFDDQFSVERPDGSNFTLKIRSTKLEDSAMYFCASSLGQGLSGNTIYFGEGSWLTVV.

The chain uses TRBV13 and TRBJ1-1; maybe TRBD1 (5 bases). V gave up 8 bases and J gave up 5 bases, with 21 bases separating them. This CDR3 has 15 amino acids. Germline V gene data show CDR1 as PRHDT and CDR2 as FYEKMQ (reference sequence). CDR3 DNA sequence: TGTGCCAGCGCCCTGGGGGGTTTTAGTAGTACTGAAGCTTTCTTT. Its protein product is CASALGGFSSTEAFF.

The chain employs TRBV6-2 or TRBV6-3 and TRBJ2-7; 8 bases fit TRBD2. The CDR3 loop spans 14 amino acids. V was clipped by 5 bases and J by 0 bases; unmatched bases: 3. The germline gives CDR1 MNHEY, CDR2 SVGEGT. CDR3 residues: CASSGGGISYEQYF. CDR3 DNA sequence: TGTGCCAGCAGTGGCGGGGGGATCTCCTACGAGCAGTACTTC.

This clone was seen only a few times. The rearrangement links TRBV29-1 to TRBJ2-3; D perhaps matches TRBD2 (7 bases). The germline gives CDR1 SQVTM, CDR2 ANQGSEA. V dropped 4 bases and J dropped 4 bases, with 18 bases sitting between them. The CDR3 totals 15 residues. CDR3: CSVVMGGRRADTQYF. DNA of the CDR3: TGCAGCGTTGTAATGGGGGGGCGCAGGGCAGATACGCAGTATTTT.